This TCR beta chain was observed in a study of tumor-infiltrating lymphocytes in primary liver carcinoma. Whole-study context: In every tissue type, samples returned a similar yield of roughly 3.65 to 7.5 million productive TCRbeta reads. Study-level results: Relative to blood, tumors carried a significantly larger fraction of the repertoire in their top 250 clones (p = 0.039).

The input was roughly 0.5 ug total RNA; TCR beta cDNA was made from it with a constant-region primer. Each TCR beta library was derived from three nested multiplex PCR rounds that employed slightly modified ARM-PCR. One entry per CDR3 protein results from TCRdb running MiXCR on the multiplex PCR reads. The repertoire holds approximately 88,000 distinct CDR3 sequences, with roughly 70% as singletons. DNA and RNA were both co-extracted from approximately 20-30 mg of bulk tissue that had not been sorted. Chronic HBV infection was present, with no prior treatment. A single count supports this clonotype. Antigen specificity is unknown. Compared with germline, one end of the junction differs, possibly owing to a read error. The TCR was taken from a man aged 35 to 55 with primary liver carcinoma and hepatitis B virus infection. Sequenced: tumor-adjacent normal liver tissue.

CDR3 sequence reads: CATSSIRNEQSF. The CDR3, as DNA: TGTGCCACATCGTCGATAAGGAATGAGCAGTCCTTC. V usage is TRBV11-2 and J usage is TRBJ2-1, with D hard to call. The CDR3 has 12 residues. Germline V gene data show CDR1 as SGHAT and CDR2 as FQNNGV.